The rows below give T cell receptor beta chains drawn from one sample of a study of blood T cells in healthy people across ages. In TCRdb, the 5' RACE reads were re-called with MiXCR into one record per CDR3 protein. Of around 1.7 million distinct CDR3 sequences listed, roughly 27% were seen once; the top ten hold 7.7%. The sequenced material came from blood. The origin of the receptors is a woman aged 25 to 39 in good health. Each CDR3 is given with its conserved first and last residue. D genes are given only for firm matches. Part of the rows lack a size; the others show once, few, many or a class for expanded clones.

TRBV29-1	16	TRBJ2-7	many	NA	TGCAGCGTTGAGGTCCCCGCGGGACGCAACTCCTACGAGCAGTACTTC	CSVEVPAGRNSYEQYF
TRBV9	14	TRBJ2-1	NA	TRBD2	TGTGCCAGCAGCGTAGGGGGACTAGGTAGCGAGCAGTTCTTC	CASSVGGLGSEQFF
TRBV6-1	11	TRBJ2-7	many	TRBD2	TGTGCCAGCAGTGAGCGGGGGGAGCAGTACTTC	CASSERGEQYF
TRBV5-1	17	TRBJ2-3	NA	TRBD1	TGCGCCAGCAGCTTGGGTGGGGGACAGGGGAATACAGATACGCAGTATTTT	CASSLGGGQGNTDTQYF
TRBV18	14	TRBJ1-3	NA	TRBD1	TGTGCCAGTTCTCGGGACAGCTCTGGAAACACCATATATTTT	CASSRDSSGNTIYF
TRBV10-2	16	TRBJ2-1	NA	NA	TGCGCCAGCAGTGAGTCGATCGCGCTAGCAGACAATGAGCAGTTCTTC	CASSESIALADNEQFF
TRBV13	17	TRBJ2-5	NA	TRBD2	TGTGCCAGCAGCTTTTCTCCGGGGCTAGCGGGGGGGGATGAGCAGTACTTC	CASSFSPGLAGGDEQYF
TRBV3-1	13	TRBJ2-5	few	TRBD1	TGTGCCAGCAGCCACAGGGGGTACGGGACCCAGTACTTC	CASSHRGYGTQYF
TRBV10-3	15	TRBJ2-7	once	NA	TGTGCCATCAGTGTAGGACAGAGGGGAGTCTACGAGCAGTACTTC	CAISVGQRGVYEQYF
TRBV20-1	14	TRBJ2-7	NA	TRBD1	TGCAGCGCCCAGAAAGGACAGGGTTTTGACGAGCAGTACTTC	CSAQKGQGFDEQYF
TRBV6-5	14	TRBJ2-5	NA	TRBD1	TGTGCCAGCAGTTACGCCGGGACAGGGGAGACCCAGTACTTC	CASSYAGTGETQYF
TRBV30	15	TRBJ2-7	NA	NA	TGTGCCTGGGCCGAGGCTGGCGGAATATCCTACGAGCAGTACTTC	CAWAEAGGISYEQYF
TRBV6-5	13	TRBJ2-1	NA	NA	TGTGCCAGCAGTCGTGGGACCGACAATGAGCAGTTCTTC	CASSRGTDNEQFF
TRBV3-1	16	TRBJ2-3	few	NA	TGTGCCAGCAGCCTCGATATAGTAGCGGCGGTGGATACGCAGTATTTT	CASSLDIVAAVDTQYF
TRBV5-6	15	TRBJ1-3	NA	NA	TGTGCCAGCAGCGTGGGAAGCAGCTCTGGAAACACCATATATTTT	CASSVGSSSGNTIYF
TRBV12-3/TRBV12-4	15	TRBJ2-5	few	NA	TGTGCCAGCAGCCAGGAGAGGATGGGTAAAGAGACCCAGTACTTC	CASSQERMGKETQYF
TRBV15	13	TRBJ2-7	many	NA	TGTGCCACCAGCATAGGAGGGGTCTACGAGCAGTACTTC	CATSIGGVYEQYF
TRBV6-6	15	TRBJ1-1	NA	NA	TGTGCCAGCAGTTATAGGGGGGAAAGGGGGACTGAAGCTTTCTTT	CASSYRGERGTEAFF
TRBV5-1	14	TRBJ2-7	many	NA	TGCGCCAGCAGCTTAGACTCGCTTGAGGACGAGCAGTACTTC	CASSLDSLEDEQYF
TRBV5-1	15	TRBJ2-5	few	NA	TGCGCCAGCAGCGCCAGGGGAGGGGAGACGGAGACCCAGTACTTC	CASSARGGETETQYF
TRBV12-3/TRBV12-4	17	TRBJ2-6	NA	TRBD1	TGTGCCAGCAGTCCGGGACAGGCTCTCTCTGGGGCCAACGTCCTGACTTTC	CASSPGQALSGANVLTF
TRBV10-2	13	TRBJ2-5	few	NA	TGCGCCAGCAGTGAGGGACTTTGGGAGACCCAGTACTTC	CASSEGLWETQYF
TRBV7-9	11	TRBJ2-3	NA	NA	TGTGCCAGCAGCCCAAATTCCGCGCAGTATTTT	CASSPNSAQYF
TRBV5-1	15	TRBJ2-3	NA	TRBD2	TGCGCCAGCACCTCCCGATTTGGGGGGGGAGATACGCAGTATTTT	CASTSRFGGGDTQYF
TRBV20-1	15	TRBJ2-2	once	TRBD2	TGCAGTGCCCATCATAGCGGGAGTGGTACCGGGGAGCTGTTTTTT	CSAHHSGSGTGELFF
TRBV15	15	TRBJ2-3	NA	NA	TGTGCCACCAGCAGAGCGGGGTCCGATGGGGATACGCAGTATTTT	CATSRAGSDGDTQYF
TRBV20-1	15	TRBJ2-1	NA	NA	TGCAGTGCGCCACTTGCGGGGACTCTGAACAATGAGCAGTGCTTC	CSAPLAGTLNNEQCF
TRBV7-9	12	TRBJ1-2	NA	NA	TGTGCCAGCAGCGGAATTTTTTGGGGCTACACCTTC	CASSGIFWGYTF